The 5 T cell receptor beta chains given below trace back to one sample, sequenced in a study of blood T cell repertoires in COVID-19. Repertoires were generated with immunoSEQ multiplex PCR, while TCRdb's copy carries only in-frame clones and drops some. The table includes over 200,000 clones, 80% to 90% detected once. Sequenced sample: PBMCs or T cells enriched from blood (not recorded which). The receptors here all came from a man aged 18 to 29 with acute COVID-19.

The genes are TRBV2 and TRBJ2-2; 8 bases match TRBD1. CDR3 length: 14 amino acids. CDR1 is SNHLY and CDR2 is FYNNEI in the germline V gene. V gave up 10 bases and J gave up 3 bases; unmatched junction bases: 7. The CDR3 region has the DNA TGTGCCAATAGACAGGGGAGAGACACCGGGGAGCTGTTTTTT. This gives the protein CANRQGRDTGELFF.

Details on this clone: At one boundary the junction diverges from the germline segment, which might be a read error. The chain carries TRBV7-7 and TRBJ2-3; no definite D call. The CDR3 is 13 residues long. Per the germline V gene, CDR1 is SSHAT and CDR2 is FNYEAQ (reference sequence). The chain's CDR3 is CASSFRGGDTQYF. The CDR3 DNA sequence: TGTGCTAGCAGCTTCCGCGGCGGAGATACGCAGTATTTT.

This clone was seen a handful of times. The CDR3 nucleotides are TGCGCCAGCAGCGCCGGGACTAGTGCTTCCTACGAGCAGTACTTC. It codes for CASSAGTSASYEQYF. The chain links TRBV5-1 to TRBJ2-7, with 8 nucleotides matching TRBD2. The CDR3 has 15 amino acids. Germline-derived CDR1 and CDR2 are SGHRS and YFSETQ. V shed 4 bases and J 1 base; nucleotides not matched to a gene: 7.

The V gene is TRBV11-2, the J gene TRBJ2-4; possible D gene TRBD2, 5 bases. The CDR3 spans 15 residues. Trimming stripped 5 bases from V and 2 bases from J, with 13 bases between. Germline V gives CDR1 SGHAT, CDR2 FQNNGV. CDR3 region: CASSQPEGTKNIQYF. As DNA, the CDR3 is TGTGCCAGCAGCCAACCTGAGGGAACCAAAAACATTCAGTACTTC. Together with reference TRBV11-2 and TRBJ2-4, the CDR3 gives the full variable domain: EAGVAQSPRYKIIEKRQSVAFWCNPISGHATLYWYQQILGQGPKLLIQFQNNGVVDDSQLPKDRFSAERLKGVDSTLKIQPAKLEDSAVYLCASSQPEGTKNIQYFGAGTRLSVL.

This sequence joins TRBV11-2 and TRBJ2-7, with D tentatively TRBD1 (6 bases). Germline V gene data show CDR1 as SGHAT and CDR2 as FQNNGV. V was trimmed by 4 bases and J by 5 bases, leaving 12 bases between them. CDR3 length: 13 residues. The CDR3 DNA follows: TGTGCCAGCAGCTACGGTAAGGGGGACGAGCAGTACTTC. This codes for CASSYGKGDEQYF.